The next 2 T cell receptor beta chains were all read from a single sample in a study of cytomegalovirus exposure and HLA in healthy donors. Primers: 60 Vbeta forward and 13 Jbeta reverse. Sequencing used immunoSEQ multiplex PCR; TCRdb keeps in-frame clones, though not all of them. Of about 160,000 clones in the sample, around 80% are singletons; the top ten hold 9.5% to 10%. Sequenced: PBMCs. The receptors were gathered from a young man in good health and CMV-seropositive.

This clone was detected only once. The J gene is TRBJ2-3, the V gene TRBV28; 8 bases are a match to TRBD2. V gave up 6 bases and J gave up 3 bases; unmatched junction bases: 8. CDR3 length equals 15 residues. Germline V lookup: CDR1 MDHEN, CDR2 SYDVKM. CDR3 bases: TGTGCCAGCAGGGAGGGACTAGTACTAACAGATACGCAGTATTTT. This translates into CASREGLVLTDTQYF.

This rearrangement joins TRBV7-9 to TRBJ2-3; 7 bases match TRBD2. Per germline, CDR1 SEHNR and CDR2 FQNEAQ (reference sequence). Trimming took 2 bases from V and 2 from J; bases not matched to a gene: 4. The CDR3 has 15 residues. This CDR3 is CASSLWSGNTDTQYF. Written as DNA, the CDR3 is TGTGCCAGCAGCTTATGGAGCGGGAACACAGATACGCAGTATTTT.